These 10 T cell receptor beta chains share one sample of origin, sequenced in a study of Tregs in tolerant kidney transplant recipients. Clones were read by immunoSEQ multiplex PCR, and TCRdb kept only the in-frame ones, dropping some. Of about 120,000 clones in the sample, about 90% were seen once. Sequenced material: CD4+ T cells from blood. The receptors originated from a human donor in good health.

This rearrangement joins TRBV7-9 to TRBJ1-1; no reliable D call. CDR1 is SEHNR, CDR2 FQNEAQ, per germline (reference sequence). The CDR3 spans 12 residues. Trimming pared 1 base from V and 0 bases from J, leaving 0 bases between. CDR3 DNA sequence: TGTGCCAGCAGCTTAGTGAACACTGAAGCTTTCTTT. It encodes CASSLVNTEAFF.

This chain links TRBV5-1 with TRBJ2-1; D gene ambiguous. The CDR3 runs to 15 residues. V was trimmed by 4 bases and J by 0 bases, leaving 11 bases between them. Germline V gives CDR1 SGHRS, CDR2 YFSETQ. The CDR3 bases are TGCGCCAGCAGCCCCGCCGGGTCCTCCTACAATGAGCAGTTCTTC. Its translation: CASSPAGSSYNEQFF.

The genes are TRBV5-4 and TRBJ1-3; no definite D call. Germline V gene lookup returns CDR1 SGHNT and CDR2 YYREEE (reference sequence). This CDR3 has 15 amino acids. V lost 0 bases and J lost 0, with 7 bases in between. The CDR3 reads CASSLDTVSGNTIYF. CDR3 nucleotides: TGTGCCAGCAGCTTGGACACAGTCTCTGGAAACACCATATATTTT.

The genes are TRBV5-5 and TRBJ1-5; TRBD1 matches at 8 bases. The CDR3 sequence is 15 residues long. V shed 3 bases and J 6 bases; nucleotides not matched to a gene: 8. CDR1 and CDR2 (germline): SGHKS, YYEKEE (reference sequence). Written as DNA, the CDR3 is TGTGCCAGCAGCTGGTGGACAGGGATGGGTCAGCCCCAGCATTTT. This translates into CASSWWTGMGQPQHF.

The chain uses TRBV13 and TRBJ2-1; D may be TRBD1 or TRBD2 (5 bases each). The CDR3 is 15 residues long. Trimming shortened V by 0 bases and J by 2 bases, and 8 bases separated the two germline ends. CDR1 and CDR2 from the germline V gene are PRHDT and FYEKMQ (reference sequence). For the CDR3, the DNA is TGTGCCAGCAGCTTAGGGGGGGTCGCCTACAATGAGCAGTTCTTC. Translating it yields CASSLGGVAYNEQFF.

For the CDR3, the DNA is TGTGCCAGCTCACCAAGCAGCCCCAGGGAGACCCAGTACTTC. Protein product: CASSPSSPRETQYF. V is TRBV18 and J is TRBJ2-5, with D unclear. Germline-derived CDR1 and CDR2 are KGHSH and LQKENI. The CDR3 runs 14 residues. The ends were cut back, 2 bases at V and 5 bases at J, with 12 bases in the middle.

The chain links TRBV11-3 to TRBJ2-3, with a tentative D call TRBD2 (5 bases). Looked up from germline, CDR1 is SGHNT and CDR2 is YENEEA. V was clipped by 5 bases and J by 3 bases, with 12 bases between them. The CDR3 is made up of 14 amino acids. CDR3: CASSETGSTDTQYF. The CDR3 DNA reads TGTGCCAGCAGCGAAACGGGGAGTACAGATACGCAGTATTTT.

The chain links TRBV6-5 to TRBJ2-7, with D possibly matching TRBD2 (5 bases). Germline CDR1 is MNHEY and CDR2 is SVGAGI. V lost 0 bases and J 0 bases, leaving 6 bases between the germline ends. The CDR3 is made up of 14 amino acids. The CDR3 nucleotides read TGTGCCAGCAGTTACTCGAGGGACTCCTACGAGCAGTACTTC. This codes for CASSYSRDSYEQYF.

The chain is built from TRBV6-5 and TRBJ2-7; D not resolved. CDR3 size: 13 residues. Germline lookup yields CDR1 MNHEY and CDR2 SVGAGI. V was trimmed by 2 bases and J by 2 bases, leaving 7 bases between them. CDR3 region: CASSYRVTYEQYF. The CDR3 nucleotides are TGTGCCAGCAGTTACAGGGTAACCTACGAGCAGTACTTC.

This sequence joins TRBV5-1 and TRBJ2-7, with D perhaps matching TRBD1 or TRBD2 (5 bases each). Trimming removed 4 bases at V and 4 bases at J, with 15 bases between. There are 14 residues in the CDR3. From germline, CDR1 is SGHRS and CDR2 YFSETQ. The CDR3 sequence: CASSQGTGEYEQYF. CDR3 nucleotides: TGCGCCAGCAGCCAAGGGACCGGCGAATACGAGCAGTACTTC.